Listed below are T cell receptor beta chains from one sample, sequenced in a study of T cells in Graves' hyperthyroidism and ophthalmopathy. Via MiXCR, TCRdb re-called the multiplex PCR reads, giving one row per CDR3 protein. This sample has approximately 410,000 distinct CDR3 sequences, with roughly 13% found just once. The sequencing input was blood. These receptors originate from a woman aged 18-30 years with Graves' hyperthyroidism. Each CDR3 is given with its conserved first and last residue. The D gene is left open where the match is weak. Clone size, where shown, is once, few, many, or a class for clones that have expanded.

len	j_gene	v_gene	d_gene	abundance	CDR3aa	CDR3nt
13	TRBJ2-7	TRBV2	TRBD1	many	CASGGQGTYEQYF	TGTGCCAGCGGAGGACAGGGTACCTACGAGCAGTACTTC
15	TRBJ1-3	TRBV2	TRBD1	few	CASSDGTVSGNTIYF	TGTGCCAGCAGCGATGGGACAGTCTCCGGAAACACCATATATTTT
16	TRBJ1-1	TRBV7-9	NA	few	CASSLFGRKMNTEAFF	TGTGCCAGCAGCTTATTTGGTCGGAAAATGAACACTGAAGCTTTCTTT
17	TRBJ2-7	TRBV19	TRBD2	NA	CASSILVLAGESHEQYF	TGTGCCAGTAGTATCCTCGTCCTAGCGGGAGAGTCCCACGAGCAGTACTTC
16	TRBJ2-5	TRBV15	TRBD2	few	CATSRGLAGVQETQYF	TGTGCCACCAGCAGAGGACTAGCGGGAGTACAAGAGACCCAGTACTTC
13	TRBJ2-3	TRBV29-1	NA	many	CSVERGNTDTQYF	TGCAGCGTTGAAAGGGGAAACACAGATACGCAGTATTTT
13	TRBJ2-1	TRBV28	NA	many	CASTDLVGGEQFF	TGTGCCAGCACCGACTTAGTGGGAGGTGAGCAGTTCTTC
15	TRBJ2-1	TRBV5-1	TRBD2	NA	CASSLEAGGTNEQFF	TGTGCCAGCAGCTTGGAAGCGGGAGGTACCAATGAGCAGTTCTTC
13	TRBJ2-7	TRBV11-2	TRBD2	many	CASSLGGEGEQYF	TGTGCCAGCAGCTTAGGGGGGGAGGGCGAGCAGTACTTC
15	TRBJ1-4	TRBV18	NA	NA	CASSPPNRENEKLFF	TGTGCCAGCTCACCACCAAACCGGGAAAATGAAAAACTGTTTTTT
17	TRBJ1-6	TRBV7-8	NA	many	CASSLAQGTANNSPLHF	TGTGCCAGCAGCTTAGCCCAGGGAACGGCCAACAATTCACCCCTCCACTTT
15	TRBJ2-7	TRBV5-6	TRBD1	few	CASSLVGQGSYEQYF	TGTGCCAGCAGCTTGGTGGGACAGGGTTCCTACGAGCAGTACTTC
16	TRBJ2-3	TRBV10-3	TRBD1	many	CATSPGTGKSTDTQYF	TGTGCCACCAGTCCCGGGACAGGAAAAAGCACAGATACGCAGTATTTT
18	TRBJ2-3	TRBV7-2	NA	few	CASSSPPWVGASTDTQYF	TGTGCCAGCAGCTCCCCCCCCTGGGTCGGAGCGAGCACAGATACGCAGTATTTT
18	TRBJ2-2	TRBV10-2	NA	few	CASSRRLPGTFNTGELFF	TGCGCCAGCAGCCGCCGCCTACCCGGGACATTCAACACCGGGGAGCTGTTTTTT
15	TRBJ2-1	TRBV9	TRBD1	NA	CASSVGGQTNNEQFF	TGTGCCAGCAGCGTAGGGGGACAGACCAACAATGAGCAGTTCTTC
15	TRBJ2-4	TRBV28	NA	many	CASSSAGQAKNIQYF	TGTGCCAGCAGTTCAGCGGGCCAGGCCAAAAACATTCAGTACTTC
16	TRBJ2-3	TRBV15	TRBD2	many	CATSRRLAGLTDTQYF	TGTGCCACCAGCAGGAGACTAGCGGGCCTCACAGATACGCAGTATTTT
13	TRBJ2-1	TRBV6-1	NA	few	CASSLGVPHEQFF	TGTGCCAGCAGTTTAGGAGTGCCCCATGAGCAGTTCTTC
18	TRBJ2-3	TRBV28	NA	many	CASSFPPGGLRETDTQYF	TGTGCCAGCAGTTTCCCCCCTGGCGGACTTAGAGAAACAGATACGCAGTATTTT
15	TRBJ2-2	TRBV15	TRBD1	NA	CATSRWDSRRRELFF	TGTGCCACCAGCAGATGGGACAGTCGTAGGCGGGAGCTGTTTTTT
17	TRBJ2-1	TRBV7-6	TRBD2	NA	CASSFPLAGAVPHEQFF	TGTGCCAGCAGCTTCCCCCTAGCGGGGGCCGTGCCCCATGAGCAGTTCTTC
14	TRBJ1-5	TRBV6-1	TRBD1	NA	CASSRGTANQPQHF	TGTGCCAGCAGCCGTGGGACAGCGAATCAGCCCCAGCATTTT
17	TRBJ1-1	TRBV28	NA	NA	CASSPRERKRGNTGAFF	TGTGCCAGCAGCCCCCGTGAGAGGAAGCGGGGAAACACTGGAGCTTTCTTT
16	TRBJ1-4	TRBV11-1	NA	few	CASSLGSGHSNEKLFF	TGTGCCAGCAGCTTAGGATCCGGTCATTCGAATGAAAAACTGTTTTTT
14	TRBJ2-1	TRBV7-3	NA	few	CASSLTVLDNEQFF	TGTGCCAGCAGCTTAACGGTCTTAGACAATGAGCAGTTCTTC
13	TRBJ2-2	TRBV19	NA	NA	CASSPGMAGELFF	TGTGCCAGTAGCCCGGGGATGGCCGGGGAGCTGTTTTTT
13	TRBJ2-2	TRBV10-2	NA	many	CAARDWNTGELFF	TGCGCCGCCAGGGACTGGAACACCGGGGAGCTGTTTTTT
14	TRBJ1-5	TRBV12-3/TRBV12-4	NA	many	CASSPDRTHQPQHF	TGTGCCAGCAGTCCTGACAGGACCCATCAGCCCCAGCATTTT
13	TRBJ2-1	TRBV27	NA	many	CASSLWSYNEQFF	TGTGCCAGCAGTTTATGGTCGTACAATGAGCAGTTCTTC
12	TRBJ1-1	TRBV20-1	TRBD1	many	CSVRTGETEAFF	TGCAGTGTCCGGACAGGGGAGACTGAAGCTTTCTTT
12	TRBJ1-1	TRBV20-1	NA	many	CSARAMNTEAFF	TGCAGTGCTAGAGCGATGAACACTGAAGCTTTCTTT
14	TRBJ2-1	TRBV20-1	TRBD2	NA	CSASQRDSYNEQFF	TGCAGTGCTAGCCAGCGGGATTCCTACAATGAGCAGTTCTTC
15	TRBJ1-1	TRBV28	TRBD1	many	CASSISDRVHTEAFF	TGTGCCAGCAGTATCTCGGACAGGGTCCACACTGAAGCTTTCTTT
13	TRBJ2-6	TRBV28	NA	many	CATRQAGANVLTF	TGTGCCACCCGACAGGCTGGGGCCAACGTCCTGACTTTC
16	TRBJ1-4	TRBV4-3	NA	NA	CASTIKTRPTNEKLFF	TGCGCCAGCACCATTAAAACCCGTCCAACTAATGAAAAACTGTTTTTT
12	TRBJ2-7	TRBV20-1	NA	many	CSALAYSYEQYF	TGCAGTGCTCTAGCGTACTCCTACGAGCAGTACTTC
13	TRBJ2-3	TRBV20-1	TRBD2	many	CSATAGGEDTQYF	TGCAGTGCTACAGCGGGAGGTGAAGATACGCAGTATTTT
16	TRBJ1-5	TRBV30	NA	NA	CAWSADSDTSNQPQHF	TGTGCCTGGAGCGCGGACTCCGACACTAGCAATCAGCCCCAGCATTTT
15	TRBJ1-2	TRBV6-4	NA	NA	CASSDSSDGTYGYTF	TGTGCCAGCAGTGACTCCTCAGACGGAACCTATGGCTACACCTTC
15	TRBJ2-7	TRBV27	TRBD2	NA	CASSSGTSGDYEQYF	TGTGCCAGCAGTTCCGGGACTAGCGGCGACTACGAGCAGTACTTC
13	TRBJ2-4	TRBV29-1	TRBD2	NA	CSVGGGPKDIQYF	TGCAGCGTGGGGGGAGGGCCCAAAGACATTCAGTACTTC
17	TRBJ2-4	TRBV4-3	NA	few	CASSQESWGVAKNIQYF	TGCGCCAGCAGCCAAGAAAGTTGGGGAGTAGCCAAAAACATTCAGTACTTC
16	TRBJ2-1	TRBV27	NA	many	CASTDATGPSYNEQFF	TGTGCCAGCACCGATGCCACAGGGCCCTCCTACAATGAGCAGTTCTTC
14	TRBJ2-7	TRBV27	NA	NA	CASSLQGELGEQYF	TGTGCCAGCAGTTTACAGGGTGAGTTGGGCGAGCAGTACTTC
11	TRBJ2-1	TRBV30	NA	many	CAWADSQEQFF	TGTGCCTGGGCCGACAGTCAGGAGCAGTTCTTC